The clone carrying this T cell receptor beta chain appeared many times. The sample comes from a study of T cells after yellow fever vaccination. The CDR3 contains 16 residues. CDR1 is SGHRS and CDR2 is YFSETQ in the germline V gene. Unmatched junction bases numbered 7, after V lost 4 bases and J lost 2 bases. TCRdb called the 5' RACE reads again in MiXCR, with one record for every CDR3 protein. The data contain some 250,000 distinct CDR3 sequences, 6.9% of them singletons. This receptor was obtained from a man aged 25-40 years who received the YFV17D yellow fever vaccine. The chain combines TRBV5-1 with TRBJ2-3; 10 positions agree with TRBD2. Sample: CD4+ T cells sorted from PBMCs, taken 15 days after the yellow fever booster vaccination. CDR3 nucleotide sequence: TGCGCCAGCAGCAAAGGACTAGCGGAGCCCACAGATACGCAGTATTTT. Translating it yields CASSKGLAEPTDTQYF.